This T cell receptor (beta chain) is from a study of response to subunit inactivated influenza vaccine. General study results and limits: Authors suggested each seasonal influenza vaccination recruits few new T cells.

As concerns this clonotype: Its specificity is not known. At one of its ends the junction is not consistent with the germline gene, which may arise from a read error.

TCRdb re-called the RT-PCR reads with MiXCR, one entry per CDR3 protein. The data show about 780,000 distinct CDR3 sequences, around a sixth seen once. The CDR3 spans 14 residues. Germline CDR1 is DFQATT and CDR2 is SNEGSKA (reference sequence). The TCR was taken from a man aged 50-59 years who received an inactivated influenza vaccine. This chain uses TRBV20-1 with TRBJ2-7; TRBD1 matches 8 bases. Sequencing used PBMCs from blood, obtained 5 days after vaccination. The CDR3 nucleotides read TGCAGTGCGAGAGGACAGGGTGGATCCTACGAGCAGTACTTC. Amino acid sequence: CSARGQGGSYEQYF.